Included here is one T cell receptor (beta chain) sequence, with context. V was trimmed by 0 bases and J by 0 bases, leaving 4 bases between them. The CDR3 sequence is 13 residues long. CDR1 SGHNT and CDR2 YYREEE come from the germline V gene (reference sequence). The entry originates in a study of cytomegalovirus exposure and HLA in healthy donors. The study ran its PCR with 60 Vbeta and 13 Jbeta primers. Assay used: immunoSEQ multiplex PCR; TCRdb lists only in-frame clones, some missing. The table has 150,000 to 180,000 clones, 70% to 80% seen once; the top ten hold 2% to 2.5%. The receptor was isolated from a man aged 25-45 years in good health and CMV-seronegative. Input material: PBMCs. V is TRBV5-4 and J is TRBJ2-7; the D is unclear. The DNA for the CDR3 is TGTGCCAGCAGCTTGGGGGCCTCCTACGAGCAGTACTTC. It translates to CASSLGASYEQYF.